The 24 T cell receptor beta chains listed next were all sequenced from one sample in a study of patients and donors after allogeneic stem cell transplantation. TCRdb reprocessed the RT-PCR reads via MiXCR and lists one record per CDR3 protein. Seen here are some 160,000 distinct CDR3 sequences, roughly 24% observed once, and the top ten hold roughly 26%. Sample: blood, either unsorted or a sorted T cell fraction (not recorded which). The receptors originated from a human donor who was either an allogeneic HSCT recipient or a stem cell or donor lymphocyte infusion donor (not recorded which). It is not recorded whose cells these are; they may come from a transplant donor.

In this sample, this clonotype turned up a few times. The chain has TRBV7-9 and TRBJ1-5; D is unresolved. The germline V gene encodes CDR1 SEHNR and CDR2 FQNEAQ (reference sequence). Trimming took off 7 bases at V and 3 bases at J, with 16 bases between the two ends. The length of the CDR3 is 15 residues. In nucleotides, the CDR3 is TGTGCCAGCACCCAAGGCGGATCATCCAATCAGCCCCAGCATTTT. Residues: CASTQGGSSNQPQHF.

CDR3 sequence: CASSSDSANTGELFF. CDR3 DNA sequence: TGTGCCAGCAGCTCGGACAGCGCGAACACCGGGGAGCTGTTTTTT. The rearrangement uses TRBV3-1 and TRBJ2-2; weak D call: TRBD1 (6 bases). Germline lookup yields CDR1 LGHDT and CDR2 YNNKEL (reference sequence). The CDR3 length is 15 residues. Trimming left V 5 bases short and J 0 bases short, with 10 bases between.

This clonotype was seen only a few times. This chain connects TRBV6-5 to TRBJ2-1; tentative D call: TRBD2 (5 bases). Trimming left V 6 bases short and J 8 bases short, with 20 bases between. The CDR3 extends over 15 amino acids. Germline-derived CDR1 and CDR2 are MNHEY and SVGAGI. DNA for the CDR3: TGTGCCAGCAGATTTTACAGAGAGGGTGGGTATGAGCAGTTCTTC. It is translated as CASRFYREGGYEQFF.

This clonotype has a count of ten or more. The V and J genes are TRBV11-1 and TRBJ1-1; D not resolved. CDR1 is SGHAT, CDR2 FQDESV, per germline (reference sequence). This CDR3 comprises 14 residues. Trimming left V 3 bases short and J 1 base short, with 9 bases between. CDR3 in amino acids: CASSFNAGNTEAFF. The CDR3 coding sequence is TGTGCCAGCAGCTTTAACGCAGGGAACACTGAAGCTTTCTTT.

With respect to this clonotype: A junction boundary mismatches the germline segment, possibly from a read error. This sequence joins TRBV6-2 or TRBV6-3 and TRBJ1-1; D unclear. Germline V gene lookup returns CDR1 MNHEY and CDR2 SVGEGT. This CDR3 comprises 13 residues. CDR3 DNA: TGTGCCAGCAGTTACTACGGGAACCCTGAAGCTTTCTTT. This gives the protein CASSYYGNPEAFF.

The J gene is TRBJ1-4, the V gene TRBV7-2; possible D gene TRBD1, 6 bases. Trimming pared 1 base from V and 8 bases from J, leaving 14 bases between. The CDR3 covers 15 residues. Germline assignment: CDR1 SGHTA and CDR2 FQGNSA. The CDR3 coding sequence is TGTGCCAGCAGCTTAGTTGGGGGCGGTGGCGAAAAACTGTTTTTT. This translates into CASSLVGGGGEKLFF. Full variable domain (outside the CDR3, taken from reference TRBV7-2 and TRBJ1-4): GAGVSQSPSNKVTEKGKDVELRCDPISGHTALYWYRQSLGQGLEFLIYFQGNSAPDKSGLPSDRFSAERTGGSVSTLTIQRTQQEDSAVYLCASSLVGGGGEKLFFGSGTQLSVL.

The V call is TRBV12-3 or TRBV12-4, the J call TRBJ1-4, with D tentatively TRBD1 (6 bases). Trimming took off 5 bases at V and 3 bases at J, with 13 bases between the two ends. The CDR3 sequence is 15 residues long. CDR3 bases: TGTGCCAGCAGTCCCCTCAGGGGAGCTAATGAAAAACTGTTTTTT. Translation gives CASSPLRGANEKLFF.

The chain couples TRBV4-2 to TRBJ1-6; no clear D gene. Germline V gene lookup returns CDR1 LGHNA and CDR2 YNFKEQ. The CDR3 consists of 15 residues. The V gene lost 0 bases and the J gene lost 6 bases, with 9 bases spanning the gap. The CDR3 protein is CASSQEGPPNSPLHF. The CDR3 region has the DNA TGTGCCAGCAGCCAAGAAGGGCCGCCTAATTCACCCCTCCACTTT.

V gene TRBV5-1 combines with J gene TRBJ2-5, with a tentative D call TRBD1 (5 bases). The length of the CDR3 is 13 residues. Germline CDR1 is SGHRS and CDR2 is YFSETQ. Deletions cut 0 bases from V and 4 bases from J, with 7 bases between. The CDR3 sequence is CASSLGQSETQYF. CDR3 coding DNA: TGCGCCAGCAGCTTGGGACAGTCAGAGACCCAGTACTTC.

This clonotype has a single count. The V and J genes are TRBV12-3 or TRBV12-4 and TRBJ2-7; D is undetermined. This CDR3 is built from 16 residues. Deletions cut 5 bases from V and 0 bases from J, with 17 bases between. CDR3 residues: CASSREHPRSSYEQYF. In DNA form, the CDR3 reads TGTGCCAGCAGTCGAGAGCACCCCAGGAGCTCCTACGAGCAGTACTTC.

This clonotype was observed a few times. The rearrangement uses TRBV6-6 and TRBJ1-1; weak D call: TRBD1 (6 bases). V lost 2 bases to trimming and J lost 3 bases, with 10 bases between them. Looked up from germline, CDR1 is MNHNY and CDR2 is SVGAGI (reference sequence). The CDR3 spans 14 residues. CDR3: CASSYAGGHTEAFF. The CDR3 bases are TGTGCCAGCAGTTACGCGGGGGGCCACACTGAAGCTTTCTTT.

The sample holds a few counts of this clonotype. The gene calls are TRBV24-1 and TRBJ2-2; tentative D call: TRBD2 (5 bases). In germline, CDR1 is KGHDR, CDR2 SFDVKD. Trimming removed 4 bases at V and 2 bases at J, with 10 bases between. The CDR3 extends over 15 amino acids. The CDR3 spells CATSDPRGNTGELFF. CDR3 coding DNA: TGTGCCACCAGTGACCCCCGGGGTAACACCGGGGAGCTGTTTTTT.

This CDR3 is CASSVTMGTLNQPQHF. The CDR3 region has the DNA TGTGCCAGCAGCGTCACAATGGGGACACTTAATCAGCCCCAGCATTTT. The chain employs TRBV7-3 and TRBJ1-5; D perhaps matches TRBD1 (6 bases). Germline V lookup: CDR1 SGHTA, CDR2 FQGTGA. This CDR3 comprises 16 residues. V was pared by 5 bases and J by 4 bases, with 18 bases between.

The rearrangement uses TRBV29-1 and TRBJ2-7; no reliable D call. The CDR3 totals 15 residues. Trimming took off 6 bases at V and 0 bases at J, with 18 bases between the two ends. Germline CDR1 and CDR2: SQVTM and ANQGSEA. The CDR3 DNA follows: TGCAGCGTCGAGGTTGGGTCCAATAACTCCTACGAGCAGTACTTC. This translates into CSVEVGSNNSYEQYF.

The chain employs TRBV7-9 and TRBJ1-1; D unclear. CDR1 is SEHNR, CDR2 FQNEAQ, per germline (reference sequence). Trimming pared 8 bases from V and 4 bases from J, leaving 5 bases between. CDR3 size: 10 residues. CDR3 nucleotide sequence: TGTGCCAGCGGGTCCACTGAAGCTTTCTTT. It encodes CASGSTEAFF.

A few counts support this clonotype. This rearrangement joins TRBV6-5 to TRBJ2-1; unclear D gene. The CDR3 has 16 residues. Trimming stripped 2 bases from V and 9 bases from J, with 20 bases between. Germline CDR1 is MNHEY and CDR2 is SVGAGI. The CDR3 loop reads CASSYLPRQGPFEQFF. CDR3 bases: TGTGCCAGCAGTTACCTCCCGAGACAAGGCCCCTTTGAGCAGTTCTTC.

This clonotype has more than one count but fewer than ten. The chain uses TRBV12-3 or TRBV12-4 and TRBJ1-2, with unresolved D. Trimming removed 6 bases from V and 3 bases from J, with 11 bases in between. The CDR3 has 13 residues. CDR3 amino acids: CASSDLTYYGYTF. The CDR3 DNA follows: TGTGCCAGCAGCGACCTAACCTACTATGGCTACACCTTC.

This chain connects TRBV3-1 to TRBJ2-1; 7 bases are a match to TRBD1. Germline trimming cut 3 bases from V and 4 bases from J; bases unmatched to any gene: 6. The CDR3 has 15 residues. The V gene's germline CDR1 is LGHDT and CDR2 YNNKEL (reference sequence). CDR3 DNA: TGTGCCAGCAGCCAGGACAGGCTAGAGTACAATGAGCAGTTCTTC. It specifies CASSQDRLEYNEQFF.

The gene calls are TRBV5-1 and TRBJ2-1; D is ambiguous. Germline V gene lookup returns CDR1 SGHRS and CDR2 YFSETQ. The CDR3 length is 12 residues. Deletions cut 8 bases from V and 4 bases from J, with 10 bases between. The CDR3 DNA sequence: TGCGCCAGGAGCCAACCGTACAATGAGCAGTTCTTC. Translated, it gives CARSQPYNEQFF.

The V and J genes are TRBV20-1 and TRBJ2-2; D is ambiguous. Trimming removed 4 bases at V and 4 bases at J, with 13 bases between. The CDR3 covers 14 residues. Germline V gene data show CDR1 as DFQATT and CDR2 as SNEGSKA (reference sequence). Written as DNA, the CDR3 is TGCAGTGCTACGGGCCCAAACCTCACCGGGGAGCTGTTTTTT. Amino acids: CSATGPNLTGELFF.

This clonotype has a count of ten or more. The chain joins TRBV27 to TRBJ1-5; weak D call: TRBD1 (5 bases). This CDR3 has 15 amino acids. Germline lookup yields CDR1 MNHEY and CDR2 SMNVEV (reference sequence). V lost 1 base to trimming and J lost 2 bases, with 9 bases between them. The DNA of the CDR3 is TGTGCCAGCAGTTTATTGGGGGTTGGCAATCAGCCCCAGCATTTT. It is translated as CASSLLGVGNQPQHF.

The V call is TRBV12-3 or TRBV12-4, the J call TRBJ1-2, with 7 nucleotides matching TRBD1. This CDR3 spans 14 amino acids. V gave up 3 bases and J gave up 6 bases; unmatched junction bases: 7. The CDR3: CASSFVTGEHGYTF. DNA of the CDR3: TGTGCCAGCAGTTTTGTTACAGGGGAGCATGGCTACACCTTC.

This clonotype was recorded a few times. This chain links TRBV30 with TRBJ1-2; D remains ambiguous. Germline lookup yields CDR1 GTSNPN and CDR2 SVGIG (reference sequence). V was clipped by 0 bases and J by 6 bases, with 14 bases between them. This CDR3 contains 14 residues. The CDR3 DNA reads as TGTGCCTGGAGTGTACTAGGAGTTCTACATGGCTACACCTTC. Protein product: CAWSVLGVLHGYTF.

This clonotype turned up a few times. This chain uses TRBV11-1 with TRBJ2-1; TRBD1 matches 8 bases. CDR3 length: 16 amino acids. Trimming cost V 5 bases and J 2 bases; bases outside gene matches: 8. From germline, CDR1 is SGHAT and CDR2 FQDESV (reference sequence). The CDR3 DNA reads TGTGCCAGCAGCATCAGGACAGGGCTTCCCTACAATGAGCAGTTCTTC. This gives the protein CASSIRTGLPYNEQFF.